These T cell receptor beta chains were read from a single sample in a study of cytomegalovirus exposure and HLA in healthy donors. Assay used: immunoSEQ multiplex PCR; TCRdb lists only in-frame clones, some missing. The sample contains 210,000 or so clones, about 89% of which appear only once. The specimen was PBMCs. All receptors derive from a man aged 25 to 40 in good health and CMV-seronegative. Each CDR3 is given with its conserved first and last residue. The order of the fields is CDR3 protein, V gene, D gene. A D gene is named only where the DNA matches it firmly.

CASSLMGSANTGELFF	TRBV5-6	.
CASSPTRDSYGYTF	TRBV6-5	.
CASSFGRGESGELFF	TRBV5-4	TRBD2
CASSLEYPGEPYEQYF	TRBV5-6	.
CASSEGQGSSETQYF	TRBV6-1	TRBD1
CASSESERNQPQHF	TRBV10-2	.
CASSLVEGYGYTF	TRBV27	.
CAGGGTGGDTGELFF	TRBV7-8	TRBD1
CASSPTRTGKLSYNSPLHF	TRBV7-6	TRBD1
CASSRAQGPQETQYF	TRBV4-2	.
CASSSLRGPVSYEQYF	TRBV28	TRBD1
CASSPTSGRAYEQYF	TRBV7-9	TRBD2
CSVLGQGETQYF	TRBV29-1	.
CATRDRENYEQYF	TRBV7-2	TRBD1
CASRRMAGSEQYF	TRBV28	.
CASSLESSYNSPLHF	TRBV4-1	.
CASSLAGNTEAFF	TRBV18	.
CASSFHRSTGGYTF	TRBV5-8	.
CASSKISNRGAMGYTF	TRBV21-1	.
CVSSLFGTGSYEQYF	TRBV5-4	TRBD1
CASSLIYGTSGRNTDTQYF	TRBV7-2	TRBD2
CASSPLTGGTEAFF	TRBV5-4	.
CASSFGTGSPGELFF	TRBV5-6	TRBD1
CASSRSWTSGRVEQFF	TRBV5-5	TRBD2
CASSPGGFSGNTIYF	TRBV5-6	.
CATSRAQGGYEQYF	TRBV15	.
CASSTAPPGRGNTF	TRBV19	.
CASSSRGPETQYF	TRBV5-1	TRBD1
CASSVVPSSGNTIYF	TRBV9	.
CASSAFPRGTMNTEAFF	TRBV9	.
CASSPRDRVSDQPQHF	TRBV2	TRBD1
CAWSGGLGTEAFF	TRBV30	.
CASGSTGRQGTEAFF	TRBV12-5	.
CASRQSGTGGGHGELFF	TRBV28	TRBD1
CASSPFDRGAVYSNQPQHF	TRBV4-1	TRBD1
CASRNQGTRANTGELFF	TRBV2	.
CASNIRGGSLDEQYF	TRBV2	.
CSATYQETQYF	TRBV20-1	.
CASNSGTGNEKLFF	TRBV2	TRBD1
CASRATSEQETQYF	TRBV2	TRBD2
CASTQGQGYLNEKLFF	TRBV5-8	TRBD1
CASSQVSIASTDTQYF	TRBV14	.
CASSKQGSDTQYF	TRBV27	TRBD1
CATGLGLAGGPSSYNEQFF	TRBV19	TRBD2
CASSRRLAGGYEQYF	TRBV28	TRBD2
CAWKPRLEKLFF	TRBV30	.
CASSVDRANDFYGYTF	TRBV5-4	TRBD1
CASSQAGTTSYEQYF	TRBV4-1	TRBD2
CASSAAGVGLSTGELFF	TRBV5-4	.
CASFGQVGSTEAFF	TRBV2	TRBD1
CAISESDSSYEQYF	TRBV10-3	.
CASSEREGPSYEQYF	TRBV2	.
CASSYVAGGLGTEAFF	TRBV6-6	TRBD1
CASSLGPMGDIQYF	TRBV28	.
CASSQNAGAGTEAFF	TRBV4-3	.
CASSLGTSGSWGYTDTQYF	TRBV5-1	TRBD2
CASSPRSGSSYEQYF	TRBV9	TRBD2